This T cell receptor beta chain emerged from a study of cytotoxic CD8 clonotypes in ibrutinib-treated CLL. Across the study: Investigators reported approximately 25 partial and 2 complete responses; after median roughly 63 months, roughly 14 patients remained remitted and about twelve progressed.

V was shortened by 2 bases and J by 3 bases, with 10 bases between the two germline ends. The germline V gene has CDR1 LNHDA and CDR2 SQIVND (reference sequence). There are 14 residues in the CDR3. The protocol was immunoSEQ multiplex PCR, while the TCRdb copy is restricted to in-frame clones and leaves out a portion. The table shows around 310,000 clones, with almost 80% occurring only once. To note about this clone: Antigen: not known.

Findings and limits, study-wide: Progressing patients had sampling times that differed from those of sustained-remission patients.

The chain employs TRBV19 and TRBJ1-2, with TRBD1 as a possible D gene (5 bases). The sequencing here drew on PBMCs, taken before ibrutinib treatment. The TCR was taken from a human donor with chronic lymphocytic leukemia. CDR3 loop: CASSIQGYDYGYTF. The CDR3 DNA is TGTGCCAGTAGTATACAGGGTTACGACTATGGCTACACCTTC.